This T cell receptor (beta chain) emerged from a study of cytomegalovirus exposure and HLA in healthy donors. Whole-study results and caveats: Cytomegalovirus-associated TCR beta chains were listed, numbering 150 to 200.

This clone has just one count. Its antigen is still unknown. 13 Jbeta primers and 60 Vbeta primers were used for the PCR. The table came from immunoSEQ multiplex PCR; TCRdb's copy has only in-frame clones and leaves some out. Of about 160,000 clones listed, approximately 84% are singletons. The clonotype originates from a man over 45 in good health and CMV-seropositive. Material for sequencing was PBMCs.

CDR3 sequence reads: CASSPLGGRVGTEAFF. The CDR3 DNA is TGCGCCAGCAGCCCCCTCGGGGGACGAGTCGGGACTGAAGCTTTCTTT. The rearrangement uses TRBV4-1 and TRBJ1-1, with D possibly TRBD1 on 5 matching bases. This CDR3 region has 16 residues. The germline V gene has CDR1 MGHRA and CDR2 YSYEKL. V shed 4 bases and J shed 5 bases, with 20 bases lying between them.